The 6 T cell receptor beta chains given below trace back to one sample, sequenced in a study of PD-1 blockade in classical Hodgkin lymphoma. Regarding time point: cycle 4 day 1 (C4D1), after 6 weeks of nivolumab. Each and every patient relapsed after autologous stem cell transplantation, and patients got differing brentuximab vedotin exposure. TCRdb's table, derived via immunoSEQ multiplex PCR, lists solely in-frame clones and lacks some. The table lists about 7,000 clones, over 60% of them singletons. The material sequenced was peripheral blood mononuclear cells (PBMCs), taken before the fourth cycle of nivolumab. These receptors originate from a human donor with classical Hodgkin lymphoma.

The CDR3 DNA follows: TGTGCCAGCAGCGTAGAGGGCCAGGCTAGTTACTCTGGGGCCAACGTCCTGACTTTC. Protein sequence: CASSVEGQASYSGANVLTF. The V and J genes are TRBV9 and TRBJ2-6; the D is unclear. With 0 bases removed from V and 0 bases from J, the gap between germline ends came to 16 bases. The CDR3 extends over 19 amino acids. CDR1 and CDR2 from the germline V gene are SGDLS and YYNGEE. Combining the CDR3 with reference TRBV9 and TRBJ2-6 gives the whole variable domain DSGVTQTPKHLITATGQRVTLRCSPRSGDLSVYWYQQSLDQGLQFLIQYYNGEERAKGNILERFSAQQFPDLHSELNLSSLELGDSALYFCASSVEGQASYSGANVLTFGAGSRLTVL.

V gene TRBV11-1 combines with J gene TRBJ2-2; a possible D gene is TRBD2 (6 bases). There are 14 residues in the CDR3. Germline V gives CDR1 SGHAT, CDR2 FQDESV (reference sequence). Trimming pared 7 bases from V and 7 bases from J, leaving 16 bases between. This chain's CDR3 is CASTYLVGGGELFF. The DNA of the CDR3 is TGTGCCAGCACCTACCTGGTGGGAGGCGGGGAGCTGTTTTTT.

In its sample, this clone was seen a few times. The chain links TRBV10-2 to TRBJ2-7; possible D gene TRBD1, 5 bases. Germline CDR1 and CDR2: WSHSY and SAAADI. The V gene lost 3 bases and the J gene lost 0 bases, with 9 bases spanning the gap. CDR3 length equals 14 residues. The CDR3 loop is CASSDKQVSYEQYF. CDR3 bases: TGCGCCAGCAGTGATAAACAGGTCTCCTACGAGCAGTACTTC.

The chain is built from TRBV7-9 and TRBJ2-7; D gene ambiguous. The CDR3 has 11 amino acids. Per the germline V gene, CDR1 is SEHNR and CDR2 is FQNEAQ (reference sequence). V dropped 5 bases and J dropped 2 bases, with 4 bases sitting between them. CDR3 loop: CASSPAYEQYF. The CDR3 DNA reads TGTGCCAGCAGCCCTGCCTACGAGCAGTACTTC.

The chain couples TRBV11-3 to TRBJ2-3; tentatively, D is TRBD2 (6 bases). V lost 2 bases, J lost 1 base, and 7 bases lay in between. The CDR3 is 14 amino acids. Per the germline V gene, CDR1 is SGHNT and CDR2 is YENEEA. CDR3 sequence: CASSLRGGTDTQYF. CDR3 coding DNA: TGTGCCAGCAGCTTACGCGGGGGCACAGATACGCAGTATTTT.

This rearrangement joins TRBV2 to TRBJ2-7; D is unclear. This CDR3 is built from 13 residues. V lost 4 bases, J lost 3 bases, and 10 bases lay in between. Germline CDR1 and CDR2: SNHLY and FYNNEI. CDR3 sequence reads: CASSVPLGYEQYF. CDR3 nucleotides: TGTGCCAGCAGTGTCCCCCTGGGCTACGAGCAGTACTTC.